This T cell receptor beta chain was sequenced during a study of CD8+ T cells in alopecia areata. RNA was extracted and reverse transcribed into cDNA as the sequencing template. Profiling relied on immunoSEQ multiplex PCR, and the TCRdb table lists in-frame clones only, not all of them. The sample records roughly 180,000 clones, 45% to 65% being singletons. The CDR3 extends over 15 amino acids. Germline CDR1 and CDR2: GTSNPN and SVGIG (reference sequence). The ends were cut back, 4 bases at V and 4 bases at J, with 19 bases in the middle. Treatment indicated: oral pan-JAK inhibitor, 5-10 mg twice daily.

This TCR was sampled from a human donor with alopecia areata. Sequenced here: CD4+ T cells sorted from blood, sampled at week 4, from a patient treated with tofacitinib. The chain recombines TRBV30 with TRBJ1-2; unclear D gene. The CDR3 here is CAWTVHKRWVYGYTF. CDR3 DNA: TGTGCCTGGACAGTGCATAAGAGATGGGTCTATGGCTACACCTTC.